This entry lists 27 T cell receptor beta chains sequenced from one sample in a study of cytomegalovirus exposure and HLA in healthy donors. Use of 60 Vbeta and 13 Jbeta primers characterized the PCR. Generated by immunoSEQ multiplex PCR, the TCRdb table keeps only in-frame clones and is missing some. The repertoire includes some 90,000 clones, about 81% of them detected once, and 1.4% sits in the top ten. The specimen sequenced was PBMCs. These TCRs come from a man aged 35 to 55 in good health and CMV-seronegative.

The CDR3 sequence is CASSRAGGSYEQYF. CDR3 bases: TGTGCCAGCAGTCGGGCAGGGGGTTCCTACGAGCAGTACTTC. The chain combines TRBV6-1 with TRBJ2-7; 7 bases agree with TRBD1. Unmatched junction bases numbered 5, after V lost 5 bases and J lost 1 base. This CDR3 comprises 14 residues. Germline loops: CDR1 MNHNS, CDR2 SASEGT.

The chain joins TRBV11-2 to TRBJ1-1; the match to TRBD1 covers 9 bases. J gave up 7 bases and V 4 bases, and 1 base lay outside the gene matches. CDR3 size: 12 residues. CDR1 is SGHAT, CDR2 FQNNGV, per germline. The CDR3 sequence: CASSWTGDEAFF. The CDR3 coding sequence is TGTGCCAGCAGCTGGACAGGGGATGAAGCTTTCTTT. The full variable domain, in which reference TRBV11-2 and TRBJ1-1 provide the parts outside the CDR3, is EAGVAQSPRYKIIEKRQSVAFWCNPISGHATLYWYQQILGQGPKLLIQFQNNGVVDDSQLPKDRFSAERLKGVDSTLKIQPAKLEDSAVYLCASSWTGDEAFFGQGTRLTVV.

As for this clone: The same CDR3 is also encoded by other DNA sequences in this sample. This sequence joins TRBV7-9 and TRBJ2-2; no firm D call. CDR1 and CDR2 from the germline V gene are SEHNR and FQNEAQ (reference sequence). The CDR3 is made up of 13 amino acids. V lost 3 bases and J lost 6, with 8 bases in between. DNA of the CDR3: TGTGCCAGCAGCTTCGGTGGAGCCGGGGAGCTGTTTTTT. Protein: CASSFGGAGELFF.

This clone appeared a single time. The chain combines TRBV9 with TRBJ2-1, with 9 bases matching TRBD2. The V gene end was trimmed by 4 bases and the J gene end by 1 base; junction bases not matched to a gene: 6. Germline lookup yields CDR1 SGDLS and CDR2 YYNGEE. The CDR3 is 16 amino acids. DNA for the CDR3: TGTGCCAGCAGCACCTCTAGCGGGACGTCCTACAATGAGCAGTTCTTC. Translating it yields CASSTSSGTSYNEQFF.

This clone was recorded many times. The chain recombines TRBV4-1 with TRBJ2-3; D gene uncertain. Trimming shortened V by 0 bases and J by 0 bases, and 10 bases separated the two germline ends. Germline V lookup: CDR1 MGHRA, CDR2 YSYEKL. The CDR3 totals 16 residues. CDR3 nucleotide sequence: TGCGCCAGCAGCCAAGAGGGCACAAGGAGCACAGATACGCAGTATTTT. Encoded protein: CASSQEGTRSTDTQYF.

The chain combines TRBV5-5 with TRBJ1-1; TRBD1 matches 7 bases. CDR1 and CDR2 (germline): SGHKS, YYEKEE (reference sequence). The CDR3 extends over 13 amino acids. V gave up 4 bases and J gave up 1 base; unmatched junction bases: 1. CDR3 sequence reads: CASSRQGNTEAFF. CDR3 bases: TGTGCCAGCAGCCGACAGGGGAACACTGAAGCTTTCTTT.

The chain recombines TRBV5-1 with TRBJ1-6, with TRBD1 identical over 11 bases. The CDR3 covers 15 residues. Losses at the gene ends were 4 bases for V and 5 bases for J; bases not matched to a gene: 2. The V gene's germline CDR1 is SGHRS and CDR2 YFSETQ. The CDR3 loop is CASSAGQGDNSPLHF. The DNA of the CDR3 is TGCGCCAGCAGCGCGGGACAGGGGGATAATTCACCCCTCCACTTT.

V and J are TRBV29-1 and TRBJ1-5, with unresolved D. This CDR3 is built from 12 residues. CDR1 SQVTM and CDR2 ANQGSEA come from the germline V gene. V lost 4 bases and J 2 bases, leaving 6 bases between the germline ends. The DNA for the CDR3 is TGCAGCGTTGGATCGGGCAATCAGCCCCAGCATTTT. Amino acid sequence: CSVGSGNQPQHF.

The chain is built from TRBV18 and TRBJ1-5; 8 positions agree with TRBD1. This CDR3 spans 16 amino acids. The V segment lost 0 bases and the J segment 3 bases; nucleotides outside the gene matches: 4. CDR1 and CDR2 from the germline V gene are KGHSH and LQKENI. For the CDR3, the DNA is TGTGCCAGCTCACCACCGTCACAGGGGGACAATCAGCCCCAGCATTTT. Translating it yields CASSPPSQGDNQPQHF. The full variable domain, completed using reference TRBV18 and TRBJ1-5, is NAGVMQNPRHLVRRRGQEARLRCSPMKGHSHVYWYRQLPEEGLKFMVYLQKENIIDESGMPKERFSAEFPKEGPSILRIQQVVRGDSAAYFCASSPPSQGDNQPQHFGDGTRLSIL.

The chain has TRBV27 and TRBJ2-2; the match to TRBD2 covers 8 bases. The CDR3 is made up of 13 amino acids. V lost 11 bases to trimming and J lost 5 bases; unmatched junction nucleotides: 7. Germline V gives CDR1 MNHEY, CDR2 SMNVEV (reference sequence). CDR3 coding DNA: TGTGCCGGCGGGGGACTAGTGACCGGGGAGCTGTTTTTT. Protein sequence: CAGGGLVTGELFF.

This chain links TRBV7-9 with TRBJ1-1; D might be TRBD1 (5 bases). The CDR3 extends over 13 amino acids. Trimming left V 5 bases short and J 3 bases short, with 10 bases between. The germline V gene encodes CDR1 SEHNR and CDR2 FQNEAQ (reference sequence). This chain's CDR3 is CASSPRVDTEAFF. CDR3 sequence (DNA): TGTGCCAGCAGCCCCAGGGTAGACACTGAAGCTTTCTTT.

CDR3 residues: CASSISDRSGNTIYF. In DNA form, the CDR3 reads TGTGCCAGCAGCATCTCGGACAGGTCTGGAAACACCATATATTTT. V gene TRBV2 combines with J gene TRBJ1-3; TRBD1 matches 7 bases. This CDR3 region has 15 residues. The V gene's germline CDR1 is SNHLY and CDR2 FYNNEI. V gave up 6 bases and J gave up 1 base; unmatched junction bases: 6.

The table lists this clone with a few counts. This rearrangement joins TRBV6-5 to TRBJ2-7; D uncertain. Looked up from germline, CDR1 is MNHEY and CDR2 is SVGAGI. The CDR3 has 11 amino acids. Trimming removed 6 bases from V and 12 bases from J, with 15 bases in between. CDR3 DNA: TGTGCCAGCAGAAAGCTTGGTAATGCGTACTTC. It codes for CASRKLGNAYF.

This clone appeared a few times. J is TRBJ2-7 and V is TRBV15; the match to TRBD1 covers 9 bases. Trimming removed 1 base from V and 3 bases from J; junction bases left unmatched: 4. The CDR3 has 15 amino acids. The germline V gene encodes CDR1 LNHNV and CDR2 YYDKDF (reference sequence). CDR3 nucleotide sequence: TGTGCCACCAGCAGAGGACAGGGGGGGGGCTACGAGCAGTACTTC. Its protein is CATSRGQGGGYEQYF.

This clone was observed a few times. J is TRBJ2-1 and V is TRBV2; D is perhaps TRBD1 (6 bases). Germline CDR1 and CDR2: SNHLY and FYNNEI. This CDR3 comprises 15 residues. The V gene lost 6 bases and the J gene lost 2 bases, with 14 bases spanning the gap. The CDR3 protein is CASSDQRDTYNEQFF. In DNA form, the CDR3 reads TGTGCCAGCAGCGATCAACGGGACACCTACAATGAGCAGTTCTTC. The full variable domain, rest sourced from reference TRBV2 and TRBJ2-1, is EPEVTQTPSHQVTQMGQEVILRCVPISNHLYFYWYRQILGQKVEFLVSFYNNEISEKSEIFDDQFSVERPDGSNFTLKIRSTKLEDSAMYFCASSDQRDTYNEQFFGPGTRLTVL.

The J gene is TRBJ2-1, the V gene TRBV6-5; D might be TRBD2 (6 bases). CDR3 size: 12 residues. V was shortened by 3 bases and J by 8 bases, with 8 bases between the two germline ends. The germline V gene encodes CDR1 MNHEY and CDR2 SVGAGI. CDR3 coding DNA: TGTGCCAGCAGTTATGGAGGGTATGAGCAGTTCTTC. Its translation is CASSYGGYEQFF.

The chain links TRBV10-3 to TRBJ2-7, with unresolved D. Trimming took off 2 bases at V and 1 base at J, with 12 bases between the two ends. The CDR3 covers 15 residues. CDR1 and CDR2 (germline): ENHRY, SYGVKD. In nucleotides, the CDR3 is TGTGCCATCAGTGAGCCACGAGGCCCTTCCTACGAGCAGTACTTC. Translated, it gives CAISEPRGPSYEQYF.

The chain joins TRBV6-5 to TRBJ2-7; D may be TRBD2 (6 bases). With 6 bases removed from V and 0 bases from J, the gap between germline ends came to 6 bases. Germline CDR1 and CDR2: MNHEY and SVGAGI. CDR3 length: 12 residues. The DNA of the CDR3 is TGTGCCAGCAGGGACTACTCCTACGAGCAGTACTTC. It is translated as CASRDYSYEQYF.

The CDR3 loop is CASSNEGGGRATIYGYTF. CDR3 coding DNA: TGTGCCAGCAGCAACGAGGGGGGGGGCCGGGCAACGATATATGGCTACACCTTC. The V and J genes are TRBV9 and TRBJ1-2, with D possibly matching TRBD1 (6 bases). The CDR3 extends over 18 amino acids. Per the germline V gene, CDR1 is SGDLS and CDR2 is YYNGEE. V gave up 4 bases and J gave up 5 bases, with 27 bases separating them.

This rearrangement joins TRBV27 to TRBJ2-5; 10 bases fit TRBD1. The DNA matches TRBJ2-7 better at its end, which makes the J call doubtful. The CDR3 totals 15 residues. The germline V gene encodes CDR1 MNHEY and CDR2 SMNVEV (reference sequence). The DNA of the CDR3 is TGTGCCAGCAGCAGAGGACAGGGGGGGTCCTACGAGCAGTACTTC. Translated, it gives CASSRGQGGSYEQYF.

This sequence joins TRBV9 and TRBJ1-1; 8 bases are a match to TRBD1. V was pared by 4 bases and J by 8 bases, with 1 base of the junction left unmatched. The CDR3 contains 11 residues. The germline CDR1 and CDR2 sequences are SGDLS and YYNGEE. In nucleotides, the CDR3 is TGTGCCAGCAGCCGGGACAGGGAAGCTTTCTTT. Translation: CASSRDREAFF.

The chain links TRBV6-1 to TRBJ1-2; TRBD1 is a possible D gene (5 bases). There are 12 residues in the CDR3. Germline V lookup: CDR1 MNHNS, CDR2 SASEGT. The V and J ends lost 6 bases and 5 bases respectively, with 10 bases between them. The CDR3 loop reads CASSSTVYGYTF. The DNA for the CDR3 is TGTGCCAGCAGCTCGACAGTTTATGGCTACACCTTC.

This clone appeared a few times. This chain connects TRBV27 to TRBJ1-6; D may be TRBD1 (6 bases). The CDR3 is 14 amino acids. Per the germline V gene, CDR1 is MNHEY and CDR2 is SMNVEV (reference sequence). Trimming pared 2 bases from V and 10 bases from J, leaving 12 bases between. For the CDR3, the DNA is TGTGCCAGCAGTTTAGCAGGGGTTGGCTCACCCCTCCACTTT. It is translated as CASSLAGVGSPLHF.

The chain employs TRBV19 and TRBJ1-1, with 9 bases that match TRBD1. The V segment lost 5 bases and the J segment 3 bases; nucleotides outside the gene matches: 7. The CDR3 length is 15 residues. Germline V gives CDR1 LNHDA, CDR2 SQIVND (reference sequence). In DNA form, the CDR3 reads TGTGCCAGTAGTCTTACAGGGGGCAAGTACACTGAAGCTTTCTTT. This encodes CASSLTGGKYTEAFF.

The chain carries TRBV14 and TRBJ1-3; D remains ambiguous. The CDR3 spans 16 residues. Germline CDR1 is SGHDN and CDR2 is FVKESK. Trimming cost V 1 base and J 2 bases, with 12 bases left between them. The CDR3 region is CASSQVVGFAGNTIYF. The DNA of the CDR3 is TGTGCCAGCAGCCAAGTTGTCGGGTTCGCTGGAAACACCATATATTTT.

The V gene is TRBV7-9, the J gene TRBJ1-4; TRBD1 agrees at 7 bases. V lost 3 bases to trimming and J lost 7 bases; unmatched junction nucleotides: 5. The CDR3 contains 14 residues. Germline values: CDR1 SEHNR, CDR2 FQNEAQ (reference sequence). In DNA, the CDR3 is TGTGCCAGCAGCTTCACAGGGGCGGTTGAAAAACTGTTTTTT. Translating gives CASSFTGAVEKLFF.

The chain combines TRBV5-4 with TRBJ2-2; a weak D match, TRBD2 (6 bases). Deletions cut 4 bases from V and 5 bases from J, with 6 bases between. Germline loops: CDR1 SGHNT, CDR2 YYREEE (reference sequence). The CDR3 has 12 amino acids. This CDR3 is CASSGGTGELFF. The CDR3 coding sequence is TGTGCCAGCAGCGGGGGGACCGGGGAGCTGTTTTTT.